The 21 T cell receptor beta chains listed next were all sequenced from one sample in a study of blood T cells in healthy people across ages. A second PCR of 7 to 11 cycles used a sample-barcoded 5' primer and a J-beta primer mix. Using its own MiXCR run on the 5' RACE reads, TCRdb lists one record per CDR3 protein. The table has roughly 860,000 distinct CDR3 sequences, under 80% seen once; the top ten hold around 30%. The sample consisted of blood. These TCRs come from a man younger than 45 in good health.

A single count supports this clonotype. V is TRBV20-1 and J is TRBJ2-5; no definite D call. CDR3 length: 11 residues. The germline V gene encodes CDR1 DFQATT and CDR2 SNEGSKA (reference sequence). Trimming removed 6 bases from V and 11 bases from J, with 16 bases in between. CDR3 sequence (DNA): TGCAGTGCCCTACGTGGGCGTGAGCAGTACTTC. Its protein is CSALRGREQYF.

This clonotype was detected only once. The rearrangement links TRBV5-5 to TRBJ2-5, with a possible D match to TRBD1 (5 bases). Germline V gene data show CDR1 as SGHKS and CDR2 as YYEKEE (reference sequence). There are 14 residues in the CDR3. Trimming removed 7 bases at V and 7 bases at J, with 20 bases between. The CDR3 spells CASGTAAPGATQYF. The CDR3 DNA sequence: TGTGCCAGCGGCACCGCAGCGCCTGGGGCGACCCAGTACTTC.

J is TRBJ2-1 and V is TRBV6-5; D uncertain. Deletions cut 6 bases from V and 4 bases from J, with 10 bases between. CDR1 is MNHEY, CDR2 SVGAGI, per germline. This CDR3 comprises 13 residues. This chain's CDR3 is CASRLSPYNEQFF. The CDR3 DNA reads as TGTGCCAGCAGGCTTTCCCCTTACAATGAGCAGTTCTTC.

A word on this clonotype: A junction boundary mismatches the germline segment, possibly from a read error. For the CDR3, the DNA is TGTGCCAGCGGCCAAGATGGGTGGAATACGCAGTATTTT. Its protein product is CASGQDGWNTQYF. This chain connects TRBV3-1 to TRBJ2-3; D remains unclear. Germline V gene lookup returns CDR1 LGHDT and CDR2 YNNKEL (reference sequence). This CDR3 has 13 amino acids.

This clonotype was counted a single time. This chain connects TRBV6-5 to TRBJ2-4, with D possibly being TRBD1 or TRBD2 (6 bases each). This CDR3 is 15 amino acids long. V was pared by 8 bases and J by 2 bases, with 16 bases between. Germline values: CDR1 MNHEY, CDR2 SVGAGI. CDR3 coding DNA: TGTGCCAGCGGTCGACAGGAGGGAACCAAAAACATTCAGTACTTC. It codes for CASGRQEGTKNIQYF.

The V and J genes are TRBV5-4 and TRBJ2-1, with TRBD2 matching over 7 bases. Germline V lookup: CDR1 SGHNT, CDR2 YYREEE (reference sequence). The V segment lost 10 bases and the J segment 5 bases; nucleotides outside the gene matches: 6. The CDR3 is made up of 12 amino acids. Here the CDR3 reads CAFRRGDNEQFF. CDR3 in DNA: TGTGCCTTCAGACGGGGGGACAATGAGCAGTTCTTC.

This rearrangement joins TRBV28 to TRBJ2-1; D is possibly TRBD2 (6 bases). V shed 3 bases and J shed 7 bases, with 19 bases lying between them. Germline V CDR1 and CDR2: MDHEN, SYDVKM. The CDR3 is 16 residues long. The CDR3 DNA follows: TGTGCCAGCAGTTTCCCGCTAGCGAGGGTTTGGAATGAGCAGTTCTTC. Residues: CASSFPLARVWNEQFF.

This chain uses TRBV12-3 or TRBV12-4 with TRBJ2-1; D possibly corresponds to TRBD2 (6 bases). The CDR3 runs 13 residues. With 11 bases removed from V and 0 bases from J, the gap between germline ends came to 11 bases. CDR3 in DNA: TGTGCCTCCGGGGGAAGCTCCTACAATGAGCAGTTCTTC. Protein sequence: CASGGSSYNEQFF.

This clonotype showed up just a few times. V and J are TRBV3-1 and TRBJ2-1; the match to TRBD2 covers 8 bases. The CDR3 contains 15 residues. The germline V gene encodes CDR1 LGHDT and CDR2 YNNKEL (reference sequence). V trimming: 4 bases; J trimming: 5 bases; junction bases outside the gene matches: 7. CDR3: CASSPLAGIDNEQFF. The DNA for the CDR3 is TGTGCCAGCAGCCCCTTAGCGGGGATAGACAATGAGCAGTTCTTC.

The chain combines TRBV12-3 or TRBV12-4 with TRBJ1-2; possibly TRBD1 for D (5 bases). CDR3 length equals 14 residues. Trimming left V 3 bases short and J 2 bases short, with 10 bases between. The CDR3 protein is CASSFGDRNYGYTF. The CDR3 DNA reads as TGTGCCAGCAGTTTTGGGGACCGAAACTATGGCTACACCTTC.

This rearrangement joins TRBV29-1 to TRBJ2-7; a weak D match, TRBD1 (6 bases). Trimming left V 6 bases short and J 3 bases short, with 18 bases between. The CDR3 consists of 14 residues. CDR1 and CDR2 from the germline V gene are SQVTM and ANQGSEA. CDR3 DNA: TGCAGCGTATTTGTTCCGGGACAATTCTACGAGCAGTACTTC. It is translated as CSVFVPGQFYEQYF.

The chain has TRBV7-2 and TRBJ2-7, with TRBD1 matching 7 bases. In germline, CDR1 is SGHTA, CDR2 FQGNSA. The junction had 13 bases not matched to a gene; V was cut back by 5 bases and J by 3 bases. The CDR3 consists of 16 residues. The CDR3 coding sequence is TGTGCCAGCAGCCTACCCCCGGGACAGCTTTTCTACGAGCAGTACTTC. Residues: CASSLPPGQLFYEQYF.

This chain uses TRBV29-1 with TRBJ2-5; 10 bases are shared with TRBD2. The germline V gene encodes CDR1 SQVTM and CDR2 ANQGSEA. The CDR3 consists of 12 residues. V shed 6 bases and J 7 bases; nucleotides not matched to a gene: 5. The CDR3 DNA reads TGCAGCGTGAGCGGGGGGGTTGGGACCCAGTACTTC. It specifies CSVSGGVGTQYF.

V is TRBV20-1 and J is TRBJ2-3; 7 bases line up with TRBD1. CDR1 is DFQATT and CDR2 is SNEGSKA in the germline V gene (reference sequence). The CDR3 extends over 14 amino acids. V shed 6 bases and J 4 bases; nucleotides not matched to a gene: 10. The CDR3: CSAPSQGKADTQYF. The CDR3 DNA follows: TGCAGTGCACCGTCACAGGGGAAAGCAGATACGCAGTATTTT.

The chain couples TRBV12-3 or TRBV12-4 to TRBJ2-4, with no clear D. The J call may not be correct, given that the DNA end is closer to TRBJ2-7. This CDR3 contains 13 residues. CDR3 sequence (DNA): TGTGCCAGCAGTTTGACCTTTCCCTACGAGCAGTACTTC. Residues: CASSLTFPYEQYF.

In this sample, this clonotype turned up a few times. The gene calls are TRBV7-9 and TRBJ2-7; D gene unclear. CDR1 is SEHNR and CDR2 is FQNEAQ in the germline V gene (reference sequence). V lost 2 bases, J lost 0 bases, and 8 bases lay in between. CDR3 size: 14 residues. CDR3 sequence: CASSLRQDSYEQYF. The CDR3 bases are TGTGCCAGCAGCTTACGGCAAGACTCCTACGAGCAGTACTTC.

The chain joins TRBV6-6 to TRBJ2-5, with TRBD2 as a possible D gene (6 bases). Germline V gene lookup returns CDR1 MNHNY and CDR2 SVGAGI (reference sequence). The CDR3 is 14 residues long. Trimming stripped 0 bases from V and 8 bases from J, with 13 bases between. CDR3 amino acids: CASSYSGLEGTQYF. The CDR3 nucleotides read TGTGCCAGCAGTTACTCGGGACTGGAGGGCACCCAGTACTTC.

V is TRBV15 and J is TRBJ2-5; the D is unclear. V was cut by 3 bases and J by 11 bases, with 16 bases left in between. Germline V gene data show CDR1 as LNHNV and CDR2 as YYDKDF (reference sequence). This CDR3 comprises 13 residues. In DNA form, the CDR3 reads TGTGCCACCAGCAGGCCTTCTCGCGGTGAGCAGTACTTC. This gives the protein CATSRPSRGEQYF.

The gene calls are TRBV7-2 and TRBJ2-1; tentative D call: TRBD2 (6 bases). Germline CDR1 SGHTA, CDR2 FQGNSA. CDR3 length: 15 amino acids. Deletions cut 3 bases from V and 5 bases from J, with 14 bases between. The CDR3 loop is CASSFPGTGDNEQFF. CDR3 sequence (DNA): TGTGCCAGCAGCTTCCCTGGGACGGGGGACAATGAGCAGTTCTTC.

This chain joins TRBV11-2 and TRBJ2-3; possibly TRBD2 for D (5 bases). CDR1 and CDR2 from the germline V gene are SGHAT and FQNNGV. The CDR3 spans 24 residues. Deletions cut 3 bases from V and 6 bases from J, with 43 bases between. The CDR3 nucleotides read TGTGCCAGCAGCTTCCCACTCCCCCCGCGAGGCCCCCGGAGGAGCGACTACTCGGGGGATACGCAGTATTTT. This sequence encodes CASSFPLPPRGPRRSDYSGDTQYF. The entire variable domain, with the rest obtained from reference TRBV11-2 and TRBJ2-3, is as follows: EAGVAQSPRYKIIEKRQSVAFWCNPISGHATLYWYQQILGQGPKLLIQFQNNGVVDDSQLPKDRFSAERLKGVDSTLKIQPAKLEDSAVYLCASSFPLPPRGPRRSDYSGDTQYFGPGTRLTVL.

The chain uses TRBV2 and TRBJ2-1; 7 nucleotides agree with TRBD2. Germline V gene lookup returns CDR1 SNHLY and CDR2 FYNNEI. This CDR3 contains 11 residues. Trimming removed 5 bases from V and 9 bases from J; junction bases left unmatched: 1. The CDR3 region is CASSLAVEQFF. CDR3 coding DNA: TGTGCCAGCAGTCTAGCGGTTGAGCAGTTCTTC.